This record looks at one T cell receptor beta chain sequence and its context. Antigen: not known. The source of the sample is a study of T cells expressing NK-cell markers. Study context: Sorted CD3+CD56-NKG2C+, CD3+CD56+NKG2C- and CD3+CD56+NKG2C+ T cells were the source of the TCR beta repertoires.

This CDR3 is built from 16 residues. Germline CDR1 and CDR2: SGHVS and FQNEAQ. TCRdb reprocessed the 5' RACE reads, with one entry per CDR3 protein and no DNA. The sample includes about 150,000 distinct CDR3 sequences. General study findings and limits: Dominant NKG2C+ clonotypes in 6 or 7 donors made up about 1.0-7.5% of CD8+ T cells. Topping the CD3+CD56-NKG2C+ fraction as well were these clonotypes, in a few donors.

This TCR came from a woman in her forties or fifties in good health. Sequenced input: blood T cells: a sorted CD56 or NKG2C T cell subset, CD4+ or CD8+ T cells, or bulk PBMC T cells (not recorded which). The rearrangement links TRBV7-8 to TRBJ2-2; without DNA, the TCRdb call of TRBD2 cannot be checked. The CDR3: CASKGKGRERTGELFF.